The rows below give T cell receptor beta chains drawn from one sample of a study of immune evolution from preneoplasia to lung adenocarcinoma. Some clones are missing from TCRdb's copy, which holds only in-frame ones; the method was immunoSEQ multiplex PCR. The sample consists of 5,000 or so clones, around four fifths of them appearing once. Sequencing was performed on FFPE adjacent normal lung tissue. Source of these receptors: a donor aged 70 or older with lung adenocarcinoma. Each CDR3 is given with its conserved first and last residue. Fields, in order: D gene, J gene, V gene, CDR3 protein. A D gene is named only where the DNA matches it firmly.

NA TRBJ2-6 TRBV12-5 CASGLWLGQSRANVLTF
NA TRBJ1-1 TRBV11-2 CASSLQENTEAFF
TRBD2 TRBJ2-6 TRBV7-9 CASSRPGGTGANVLTF
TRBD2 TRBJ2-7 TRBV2 CASKKREFYEQYF
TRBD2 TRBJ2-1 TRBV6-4 CASSELAGEYNEQFF
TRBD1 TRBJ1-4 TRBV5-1 CASSPGQIATNEKLFF
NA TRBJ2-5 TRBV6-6 CASSYLGQETQYF
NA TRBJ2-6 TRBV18 CASSPNDGSGILRGANVLTF
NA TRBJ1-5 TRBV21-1 CASSSKRWGRGQPQHF
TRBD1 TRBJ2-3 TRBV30 CAWRGQGNTQYF
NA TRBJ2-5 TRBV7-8 CASSVGLQETQYF
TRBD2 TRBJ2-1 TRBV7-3 CASSLGLAGVNEQFF
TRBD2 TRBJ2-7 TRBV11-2 CASSLVLGLAGVAYEQYF
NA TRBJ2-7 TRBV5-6 CASSLGGKEYF
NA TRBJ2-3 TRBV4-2 CASSLGQEATDTQYF
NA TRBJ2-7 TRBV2 CASRASGTGSYEQYF
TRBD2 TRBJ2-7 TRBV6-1 CASSEASSGSNEQYF
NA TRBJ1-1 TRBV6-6 CASTTGGSNTEAFF
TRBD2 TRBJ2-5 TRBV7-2 CASSFFGTNYQETQYF
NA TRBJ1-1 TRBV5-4 CASSLSGLGNTEAFF
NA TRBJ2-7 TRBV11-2 CASSLGRISYEQYF
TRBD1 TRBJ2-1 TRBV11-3 CASSLSLGTGYHEQFF
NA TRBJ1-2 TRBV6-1 CASSEAINRGYTF
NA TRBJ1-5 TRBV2 CASSVGQTNQPQHF
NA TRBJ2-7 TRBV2 CASSEGWGAEQYF
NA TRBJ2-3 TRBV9 CASSALQGRTADTQYF
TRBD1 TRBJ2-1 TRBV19 CASSPGQGSDEQFF
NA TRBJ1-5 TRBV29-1 CSVADQQGPGQPQHF
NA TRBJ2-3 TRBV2 CASTELTSTDTQYF
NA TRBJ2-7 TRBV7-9 CASSHPEADYEQYF
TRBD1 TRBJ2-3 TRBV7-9 CAVEDRGLSDTQYF
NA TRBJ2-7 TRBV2 CASTRTVDYEQYF
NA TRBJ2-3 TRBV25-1 CASSPYTDTQYF
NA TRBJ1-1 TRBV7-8 CASSLRFTEAFF
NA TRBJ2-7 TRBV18 CASSPARVPYEQYF
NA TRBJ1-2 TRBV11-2 CASSLDGAVAYGYTF